This TCR beta chain stems from a study of tumor-infiltrating lymphocytes in primary liver carcinoma. Study overall: The study included patients who were men and women aged 30 to 69 years. Whole-study results and caveats: Significantly larger top-250-clone fractions were found in tumors than in blood (p = 0.039). Overlap between tumor regions exceeded overlap of tumor with adjacent tissue or blood.

RNA was extracted from whole blood without cell sorting, alongside germline DNA. Germline CDR1 and CDR2: KGHDR and SFDVKD. This CDR3 contains 16 residues. Unmatched junction bases numbered 8, after V lost 3 bases and J lost 5 bases. This clonotype appeared many times. The antigen is unknown. The input was approximately 0.45 ug total RNA; TCR beta cDNA was made from it with a constant-region primer. Libraries covering TCR beta were generated through three nested multiplex PCR rounds (using a slightly modified ARM-PCR). PCR rounds one and two used TRBV1-TRBV30 forward primers with a C-beta reverse primer for 10 cycles each. Each CDR3 protein gets one entry after TCRdb re-called the multiplex PCR reads with MiXCR. The sample consists of 300,000 to 350,000 distinct CDR3 sequences, roughly two thirds of them appearing once.

This clonotype originated in a middle-aged man with primary liver carcinoma and hepatitis B virus infection. The rearrangement links TRBV24-1 to TRBJ2-2, with TRBD1 matching over 7 bases. Sequences were obtained from peripheral blood. In DNA, the CDR3 is TGTGCCACCAGTGATCTAACAGTCAGGGGGACCGGGGAGCTGTTTTTT. The encoded protein is CATSDLTVRGTGELFF.